These T cell receptor beta chains were read from a single sample in a study of CD8 T cells in Susac syndrome. Using its own MiXCR run on the immunoSEQ multiplex PCR reads, TCRdb lists one record per CDR3 protein. This table has more than 95,000 distinct CDR3 sequences, around 94% appearing once. What was sequenced was CD4+ T cells from PBMCs. These receptors were taken from a human donor in good health. Both conserved end residues are part of each CDR3. D genes are given only for firm matches. Rows may omit the clone size; those that give it use once, few, many or a size class.

d_call j_call clone_size v_call cdr3_nt cdr3_aa
TRBD1 TRBJ1-1 - TRBV7-2 TGTGCCAGCAGCTTCGCGGGACAGGGGGCTTCTGAAGCTTTCTTT CASSFAGQGASEAFF
- TRBJ1-1 - TRBV18 TGTGCCAGCTCCCCGGACTGGGGAGACACTGAAGCTTTCTTT CASSPDWGDTEAFF
TRBD2 TRBJ2-1 once TRBV12-3/TRBV12-4 TGTGCCAGCAGTTTTCGCGGGACTAGCGGGACATCCTACAATGAGCAGTTCTTC CASSFRGTSGTSYNEQFF
- TRBJ1-1 - TRBV19 TGTGCCAGTAGTATCTCCCACAGGGTCACTGAAGCTTTCTTT CASSISHRVTEAFF
- TRBJ2-5 - TRBV29-1 TGCAGCGCTACGAGGAATTCCCTCCGGGAAGAGACCCAGTACTTC CSATRNSLREETQYF
TRBD1 TRBJ2-5 - TRBV14 TGTGCCAGCAGCCACGGACAGGGGGCCCTGGAGACCCAGTACTTC CASSHGQGALETQYF
- TRBJ2-5 - TRBV4-3 TGCGCCAGCAGCCAAAGGGGAAGAGAGACCCAGTACTTC CASSQRGRETQYF
TRBD1 TRBJ2-7 - TRBV12-3/TRBV12-4 TGTGCCAGCAGCCCGGGACAGGGAAAGTACTTC CASSPGQGKYF
TRBD2 TRBJ2-1 - TRBV12-3/TRBV12-4 TGTGCCGGCAGCGGGGACGGGAATGAGCAGTTCTTC CAGSGDGNEQFF
TRBD1 TRBJ1-1 - TRBV3-1 TGTGCCAGCAGTCAACCAGGGGGCGCTGAAGCTTTCTTT CASSQPGGAEAFF
TRBD2 TRBJ2-7 - TRBV6-6 TGTGCCAGCAACCTGGGAGGGCGGGGCGAGCAGTACTTC CASNLGGRGEQYF
- TRBJ2-3 once TRBV5-6 TGTGCCAGCAGCTTTGATCAGGCGGATACGCAGTATTTT CASSFDQADTQYF
- TRBJ2-5 - TRBV6-2/TRBV6-3 TGTGCCAGCAGTTACCCCTCTAGGGAGACCCAGTACTTC CASSYPSRETQYF
- TRBJ2-5 - TRBV20-1 TGCAGTGCTAGAGGCCCGACTCAAGAGACCCAGTACTTC CSARGPTQETQYF
- TRBJ2-5 - TRBV5-8 TGTGCCAGCAGCTTGGCCCAGCAAGAGACCCAGTACTTC CASSLAQQETQYF
TRBD2 TRBJ2-1 - TRBV20-1 TGCAGTGCTAGTATGAGCGGGAGGGCCCGTAATGAGCAGTTCTTC CSASMSGRARNEQFF
- TRBJ2-1 - TRBV6-5 TGTGCCAGCAGCCCGGGGACTCGGCAGTTCTTC CASSPGTRQFF
TRBD1 TRBJ1-1 - TRBV9 TGTGCCAGCAGCGTAGTCACAGGGGAATGGGGGAGCACTGAAGCTTTCTTT CASSVVTGEWGSTEAFF
- TRBJ1-1 once TRBV10-1 TGCGCCAGCAGTTCCCTCGGGACAAGCACTGAAGCTTTCTTT CASSSLGTSTEAFF
- TRBJ2-2 - TRBV20-1 TGCAGTGCTAGCTCCCCCTTGGGCACCGGGGAGCTGTTTTTT CSASSPLGTGELFF
- TRBJ1-1 - TRBV5-6 TGTGCCAGCAGCTTGGCCGGCTGGACCAACACTGAAGCTTTCTTT CASSLAGWTNTEAFF
- TRBJ2-4 - TRBV18 TGTGCCAGCTCACCACTTCAGGACACCCGCTCCGAGTACTTC CASSPLQDTRSEYF
- TRBJ2-2 - TRBV2 TGTGCCAGCAGTGAGATGTTAGGGCCCGGGGAGCTGTTTTTT CASSEMLGPGELFF
TRBD2 TRBJ2-7 - TRBV2 TGTGCCAGCAAGAAGGGACCTATAGCGGGAGGCTCCTACGAGCAGTACTTC CASKKGPIAGGSYEQYF
- TRBJ1-1 - TRBV6-2/TRBV6-3 TGTGCCAGCAGTTATCGGGGGGCAGAAACTGAAGCTTTCTTT CASSYRGAETEAFF
- TRBJ1-1 - TRBV14 TGTGCCAGCAGCCCTCGGGGGTTAATGACTGAAGCTTTCTTT CASSPRGLMTEAFF
- TRBJ2-3 - TRBV20-1 TGCAGTGCGAGCGGACCCACAGATACGCAGTATTTT CSASGPTDTQYF
- TRBJ2-2 - TRBV20-1 TGCAGTGCTTGGAGGCGGGGTGGGATCGGGGAGCTGTTTTTT CSAWRRGGIGELFF
TRBD2 TRBJ2-7 - TRBV5-6 TGTGCCAGCAGCTTGGCTAGCGGGAGGGCCGGCTACGAGCAGTACTTC CASSLASGRAGYEQYF
- TRBJ2-1 - TRBV20-1 TGCAGCCTTACTCAAGGGGGAGGAGGCCACAATGAGCAGTTCTTC CSLTQGGGGHNEQFF
TRBD1 TRBJ1-2 - TRBV3-1 TGTGCCAGCAGCCAAGCCCCAGGGGGCTATGGCTACACCTTC CASSQAPGGYGYTF
TRBD2 TRBJ2-1 - TRBV3-1 TGTGCCAGCAGCCAAGTGGGCGGGAGGACCAACAATGAGCAGTTCTTC CASSQVGGRTNNEQFF
- TRBJ1-4 - TRBV5-1 TGCGCCAGCAGCTCCTATGGCAGGGGCGATGAAAAACTGTTTTTT CASSSYGRGDEKLFF
- TRBJ2-5 - TRBV5-4 TGTGCCAGCAGCTATCAGGGTTCAGAGACCCAGTACTTC CASSYQGSETQYF
- TRBJ1-2 - TRBV2 TGTGCCAGCAGTGAGCAGCTTCCCAAGGCAGGTTTTCGCTACACCTTC CASSEQLPKAGFRYTF
- TRBJ2-5 once TRBV5-1 TGCGCCAGCAGCCTCCTAGGGCAAGAGACCCAGTACTTC CASSLLGQETQYF
TRBD2 TRBJ2-2 - TRBV20-1 TGCAGTGCTAGAGGGCCGGGACTAGGAGAGACCGGGGAGCTGTTTTTT CSARGPGLGETGELFF
- TRBJ2-3 - TRBV18 TGTGCCAGCTCACCGCGAAGAGATACGCAGTATTTT CASSPRRDTQYF
- TRBJ1-1 - TRBV30 TGTGCCTGGAGCACAGGCCGGTGGACTGAAGCTTTCTTT CAWSTGRWTEAFF
TRBD1 TRBJ2-2 - TRBV5-6 TGTGCCAGCAGCTGGGGACAGGGAGGCACCGGGGAGCTGTTTTTT CASSWGQGGTGELFF
- TRBJ2-2 - TRBV5-1 TGCGCCAGCAGCGTACAGAACACCGGGGAGCTGTTTTTT CASSVQNTGELFF
TRBD1 TRBJ2-5 - TRBV20-1 TGCAGTGTCGGGACAGAGGAAGAGACCCAGTACTTC CSVGTEEETQYF
- TRBJ2-1 - TRBV5-6 TGTGCCAGCAGCTCAAGCGGGCGCCTTGGGCAGTTCTTC CASSSSGRLGQFF
TRBD2 TRBJ2-1 - TRBV6-5 TGTGCCAGCAGGCCCTCCGGGACTAGACGCAATGAGCAGTTCTTC CASRPSGTRRNEQFF
- TRBJ1-1 - TRBV6-2/TRBV6-3 TGTGCCAGCAACTTACAGGGCATCAACACTGAAGCTTTCTTT CASNLQGINTEAFF